The rows below give T cell receptor beta chains drawn from one sample of a study of blood T cell repertoires in COVID-19. Profiling relied on immunoSEQ multiplex PCR, and the TCRdb table lists in-frame clones only, not all of them. The data contain tens of thousands of clones, approximately 85% of them singletons. The sample comprised peripheral blood. All receptors derive from a man aged 55 to 70 with acute or convalescent COVID-19. Both conserved end residues are part of each CDR3. D genes are given only for firm matches. Clone size is given for some rows only: seen once, a few or many times, or a class if the clone is expanded.

j_gene	v_gene	d_gene	abundance	CDR3aa	CDR3nt
TRBJ1-1	TRBV5-1	TRBD1	.	CASSHRGTEAFF	TGCGCCAGCAGCCACAGGGGCACTGAAGCTTTCTTT
TRBJ2-5	TRBV25-1	.	.	CASSETRVGKETQYF	TGTGCCAGCAGTGAGACCAGGGTGGGTAAAGAGACCCAGTACTTC
TRBJ2-7	TRBV5-1	TRBD1	.	CASSKAGTGMYYEQYF	TGCGCCAGCAGCAAAGCCGGGACAGGAATGTACTACGAGCAGTACTTC
TRBJ1-5	TRBV12-5	TRBD1	few	CASAQGDQPQHF	TGTGCTAGTGCCCAGGGGGATCAGCCCCAGCATTTT
TRBJ1-3	TRBV19	.	once	CASKGTADTRGGSGNTIYF	TGTGCCAGTAAGGGAACCGCGGACACCCGAGGGGGCTCTGGAAACACCATATATTTT
TRBJ2-7	TRBV3-1/TRBV3-2	TRBD2	.	CASSQSSGRAGEQYF	TGTGCCAGCAGCCAGAGTAGCGGGAGGGCCGGCGAGCAGTACTTC
TRBJ2-1	TRBV18	TRBD2	.	CASSLTSGRANEQFF	TGTGCCAGCTCCCTCACTAGCGGGAGGGCCAATGAGCAGTTCTTC
TRBJ2-2	TRBV2	.	few	CASSTGIVTGELFF	TGTGCCAGCAGTACAGGGATCGTCACCGGGGAGCTGTTTTTT
TRBJ1-3	TRBV19	TRBD1	.	CASTEGAGWNGNTIYF	TGTGCCAGTACCGAGGGGGCCGGATGGAATGGAAACACCATATATTTT
TRBJ2-2	TRBV7-3	TRBD1	.	CASSRTGDNTGELFF	TGTGCCAGCAGCCGGACAGGGGACAACACCGGGGAGCTGTTTTTT
TRBJ2-7	TRBV28	TRBD1	.	CASSPVDRAHEQYF	TGTGCCAGCAGCCCAGTAGACAGGGCCCACGAGCAGTACTTC
TRBJ2-1	TRBV11-3	.	.	CASGRGALFNEQFF	TGTGCCAGCGGCAGGGGGGCCCTGTTCAATGAGCAGTTCTTC
TRBJ1-1	TRBV27	.	.	CASSDGWRAFF	TGTGCCAGCAGCGACGGATGGAGAGCTTTCTTT
TRBJ2-7	TRBV7-9	TRBD1	.	CASSLEGAIGSEQYF	TGTGCCAGCAGCTTAGAGGGGGCGATAGGGAGCGAGCAGTACTTC
TRBJ2-7	TRBV27	TRBD2	few	CASSPPGLPYEQYF	TGTGCCAGCAGTCCGCCGGGACTACCCTACGAGCAGTACTTC
TRBJ2-7	TRBV20-1	.	.	CSASTGGFEQYF	TGCAGTGCTAGTACAGGAGGGTTCGAGCAGTACTTC
TRBJ2-7	TRBV27	.	.	CASSLSGAEQYF	TGTGCCAGCAGTTTATCTGGGGCAGAGCAGTACTTC
TRBJ2-7	TRBV7-2	TRBD1	few	CASYTPGQSPYEQYF	TGTGCCAGCTATACTCCGGGACAGAGCCCCTACGAGCAGTACTTC
TRBJ2-5	TRBV15	TRBD1	.	CATGQPFLETQYF	TGTGCCACGGGACAGCCATTCCTAGAGACCCAGTACTTC
TRBJ2-4	TRBV18	TRBD1	.	CASSPLRDRALGNIQYF	TGTGCCAGCTCACCACTCCGGGACAGGGCGTTGGGGAACATTCAGTACTTC
TRBJ2-1	TRBV15	TRBD2	few	CATSPRLAGVDEQFF	TGTGCCACCAGCCCTCGACTAGCGGGAGTCGATGAGCAGTTCTTC
TRBJ2-7	TRBV6-1	TRBD1	.	CASSSPDRGQYEQYF	TGTGCCAGCAGTTCCCCTGACAGGGGCCAGTACGAGCAGTACTTC
TRBJ1-2	TRBV2	.	.	CASSKGHSYGYTF	TGTGCCAGCAGCAAGGGACACAGCTATGGCTACACCTTC
TRBJ1-1	TRBV10-3	TRBD1	.	CAISESLTGGRTEAFF	TGTGCCATCAGTGAGTCCCTGACAGGGGGAAGGACTGAAGCTTTCTTT
TRBJ2-7	TRBV7-9	.	.	CASSRTSYEQYF	TGTGCCAGCAGCCGTACATCCTACGAGCAGTACTTC
TRBJ2-7	TRBV9	.	.	CASSVEAEPYEQYF	TGTGCCAGCAGCGTAGAAGCGGAGCCCTACGAGCAGTACTTC
TRBJ2-7	TRBV28	.	.	CASSLLPRGYEQYF	TGTGCCAGCAGCCTATTGCCCCGGGGCTACGAGCAGTACTTC
TRBJ2-5	TRBV6-2/TRBV6-3	TRBD2	.	CASSGGGPAETQYF	TGTGCCAGCAGCGGCGGGGGGCCGGCGGAGACCCAGTACTTC
TRBJ1-1	TRBV30	TRBD1	.	CAWSDRGLVTEAFF	TGTGCCTGGAGTGACAGGGGGCTGGTGACTGAAGCTTTCTTT
TRBJ2-2	TRBV7-9	TRBD2	.	CASSLKRIAGAGELFF	TGTGCCAGCAGCTTGAAGCGAATAGCGGGCGCCGGGGAGCTGTTTTTT
TRBJ1-4	TRBV21-1	.	once	CASWELRLGNEKLFF	TGTGCGAGCTGGGAGTTACGCCTGGGAAATGAAAAACTGTTTTTT
TRBJ2-7	TRBV6-5	.	.	CASTPTDYEQYF	TGTGCCAGCACCCCGACAGACTACGAGCAGTACTTC
TRBJ1-2	TRBV14	.	.	CASSHSSTRGVGYTF	TGTGCCAGCAGCCACTCTTCCACCAGGGGAGTCGGCTACACCTTC
TRBJ2-7	TRBV10-1	.	.	CASSTPSGHYSTGQYF	TGCGCCAGCAGTACACCATCGGGACACTATTCTACGGGGCAGTACTTC
TRBJ1-2	TRBV11-1	.	.	CASSLGHSSNYGYTF	TGTGCCAGCAGCTTAGGACACTCCTCTAACTATGGCTACACCTTC
TRBJ1-2	TRBV4-1	.	.	CASSQGPWGGSDGYTF	TGCGCCAGCAGCCAAGGACCTTGGGGGGGCTCAGATGGCTACACCTTC